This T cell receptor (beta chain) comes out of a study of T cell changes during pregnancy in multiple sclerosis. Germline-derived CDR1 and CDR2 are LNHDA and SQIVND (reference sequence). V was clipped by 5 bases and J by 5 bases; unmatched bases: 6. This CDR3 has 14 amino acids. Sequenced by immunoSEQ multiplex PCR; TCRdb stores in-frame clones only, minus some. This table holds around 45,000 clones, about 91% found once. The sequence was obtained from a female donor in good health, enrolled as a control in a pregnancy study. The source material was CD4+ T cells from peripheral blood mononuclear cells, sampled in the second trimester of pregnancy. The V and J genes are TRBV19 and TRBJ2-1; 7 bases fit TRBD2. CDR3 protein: CASSSGLVNNEQFF. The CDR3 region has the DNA TGTGCCAGTAGTTCCGGACTAGTTAACAATGAGCAGTTCTTC.